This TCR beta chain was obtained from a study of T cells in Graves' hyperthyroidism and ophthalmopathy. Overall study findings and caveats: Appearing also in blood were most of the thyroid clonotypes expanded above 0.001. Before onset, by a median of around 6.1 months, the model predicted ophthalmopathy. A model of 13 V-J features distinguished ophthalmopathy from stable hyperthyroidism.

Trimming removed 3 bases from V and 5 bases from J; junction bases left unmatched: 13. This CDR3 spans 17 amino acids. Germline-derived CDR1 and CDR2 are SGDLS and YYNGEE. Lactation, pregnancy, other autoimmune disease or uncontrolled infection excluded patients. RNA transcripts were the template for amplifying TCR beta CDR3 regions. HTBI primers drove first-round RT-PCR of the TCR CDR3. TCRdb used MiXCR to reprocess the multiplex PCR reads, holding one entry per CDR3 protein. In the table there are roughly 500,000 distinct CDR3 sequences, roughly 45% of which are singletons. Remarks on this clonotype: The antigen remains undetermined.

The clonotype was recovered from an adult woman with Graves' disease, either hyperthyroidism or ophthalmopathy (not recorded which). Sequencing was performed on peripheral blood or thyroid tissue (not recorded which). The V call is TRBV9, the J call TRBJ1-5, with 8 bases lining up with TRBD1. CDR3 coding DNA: TGTGCCAGCAGCGATGAGACAGGGGTCCCAACTTATCAGCCCCAGCATTTT. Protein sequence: CASSDETGVPTYQPQHF.